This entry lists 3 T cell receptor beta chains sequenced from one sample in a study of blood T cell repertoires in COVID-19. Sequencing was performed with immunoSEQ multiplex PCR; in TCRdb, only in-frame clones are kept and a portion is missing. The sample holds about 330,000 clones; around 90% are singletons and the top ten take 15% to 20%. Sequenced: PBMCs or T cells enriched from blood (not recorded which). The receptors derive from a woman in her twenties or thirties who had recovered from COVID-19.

CDR3 protein: CASSSGTGIGYTF. In DNA, the CDR3 is TGTGCCAGCAGTTCCGGGACAGGGATTGGCTACACCTTC. The chain employs TRBV27 and TRBJ1-2; 9 bases line up with TRBD1. The CDR3 has 13 amino acids. V shed 4 bases, J shed 7 bases, and the junction held 4 bases outside the gene matches. Germline CDR1 is MNHEY and CDR2 is SMNVEV (reference sequence).

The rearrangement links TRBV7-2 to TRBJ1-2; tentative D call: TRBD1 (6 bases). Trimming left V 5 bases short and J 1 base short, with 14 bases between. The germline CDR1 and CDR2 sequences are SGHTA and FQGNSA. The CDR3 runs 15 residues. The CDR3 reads CASSPRDTYNYGYTF. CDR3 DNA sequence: TGTGCCAGCAGCCCTAGGGACACTTATAACTATGGCTACACCTTC.

Here the CDR3 reads CASSLGLAGGTIQETQYF. In DNA, the CDR3 is TGTGCCAGCAGCCTGGGACTAGCGGGGGGGACTATCCAAGAGACCCAGTACTTC. The chain is built from TRBV4-2 and TRBJ2-5, with 16 bases matching TRBD2. Trimming at V came to 4 bases and at J to 1 base, leaving 6 bases not matched to a gene. This CDR3 has 18 residues. Per the germline V gene, CDR1 is LGHNA and CDR2 is YNFKEQ.